The table lists the clone carrying this T cell receptor beta chain with many counts. RNA served as the template for amplifying TCR beta CDR3 regions. RT-PCR in the first round used HTBI primers; a second-round multiplex PCR followed. TCRdb recomputed calls from the multiplex PCR reads with MiXCR, one row per CDR3 protein. The sample consists of some 400,000 distinct CDR3 sequences, around 20% of them appearing once. This specimen belongs to a study of Graves' ophthalmopathy and Graves' hyperthyroidism. This CDR3 is built from 17 residues. Per the germline V gene, CDR1 is MGHDK and CDR2 is SYGVNS. V was shortened by 1 base and J by 3 bases, with 18 bases between the two germline ends.

The clonotype was recovered from a woman between 18 and 29 years old with Graves' ophthalmopathy. What was sequenced was peripheral blood. The chain is built from TRBV25-1 and TRBJ2-5; tentatively, D is TRBD1 or TRBD2 (6 bases each). CDR3 DNA sequence: TGTGCCAGCAGTGAATCGGAGGCACAGGGAGGAGAAGAGACCCAGTACTTC. Protein sequence: CASSESEAQGGEETQYF.